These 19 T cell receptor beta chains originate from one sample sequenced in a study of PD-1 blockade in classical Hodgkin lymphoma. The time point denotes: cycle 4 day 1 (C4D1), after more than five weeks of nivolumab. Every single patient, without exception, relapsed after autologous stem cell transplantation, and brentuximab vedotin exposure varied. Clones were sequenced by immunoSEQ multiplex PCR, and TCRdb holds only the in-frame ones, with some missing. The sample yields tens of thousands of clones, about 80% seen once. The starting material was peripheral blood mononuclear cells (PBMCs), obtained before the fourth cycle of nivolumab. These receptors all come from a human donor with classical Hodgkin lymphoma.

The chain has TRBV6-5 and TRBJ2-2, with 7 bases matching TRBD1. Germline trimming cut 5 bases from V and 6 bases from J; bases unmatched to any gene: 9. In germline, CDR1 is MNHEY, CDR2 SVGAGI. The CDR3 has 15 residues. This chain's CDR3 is CASSNRGPSAGELFF. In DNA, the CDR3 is TGTGCCAGCAGTAACAGGGGCCCCTCAGCCGGGGAGCTGTTTTTT.

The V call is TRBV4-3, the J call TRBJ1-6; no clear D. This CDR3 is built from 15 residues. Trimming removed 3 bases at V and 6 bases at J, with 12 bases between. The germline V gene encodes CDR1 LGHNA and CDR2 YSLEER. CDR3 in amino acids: CASSHVFDTNSPLHF. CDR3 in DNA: TGCGCCAGCAGCCATGTCTTCGACACTAATTCACCCCTCCACTTT.

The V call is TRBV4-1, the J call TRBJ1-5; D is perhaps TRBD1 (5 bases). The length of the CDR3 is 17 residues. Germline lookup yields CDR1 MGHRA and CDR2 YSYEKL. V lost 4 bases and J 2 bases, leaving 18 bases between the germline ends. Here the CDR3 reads CASSPGTGPGGNQPQHF. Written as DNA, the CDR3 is TGCGCCAGCAGCCCAGGGACTGGACCCGGCGGCAATCAGCCCCAGCATTTT.

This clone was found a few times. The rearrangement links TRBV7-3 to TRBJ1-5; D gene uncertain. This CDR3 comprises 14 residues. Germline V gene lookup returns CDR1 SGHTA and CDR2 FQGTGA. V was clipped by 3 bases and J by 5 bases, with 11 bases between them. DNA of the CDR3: TGTGCCAGCAGCTTGTCGCGGGCGCATCAGCCCCAGCATTTT. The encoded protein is CASSLSRAHQPQHF.

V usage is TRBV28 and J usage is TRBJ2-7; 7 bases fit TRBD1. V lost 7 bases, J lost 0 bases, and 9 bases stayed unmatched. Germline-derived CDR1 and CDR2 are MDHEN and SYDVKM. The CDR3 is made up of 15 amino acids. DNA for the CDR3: TGTGCCAGCACTATGGGGACAGTTAGCTCCTACGAGCAGTACTTC. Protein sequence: CASTMGTVSSYEQYF.

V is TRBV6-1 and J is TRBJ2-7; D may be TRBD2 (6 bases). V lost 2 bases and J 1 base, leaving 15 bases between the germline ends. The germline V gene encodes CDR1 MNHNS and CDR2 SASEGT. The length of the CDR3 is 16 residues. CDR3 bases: TGTGCCAGCAGTGAATTCGGGGGACCCAATTCCTACGAGCAGTACTTC. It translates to CASSEFGGPNSYEQYF.

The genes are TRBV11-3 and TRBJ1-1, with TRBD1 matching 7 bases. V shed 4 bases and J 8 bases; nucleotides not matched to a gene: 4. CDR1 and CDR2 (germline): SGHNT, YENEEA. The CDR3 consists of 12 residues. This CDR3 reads CASSWTGGEAFF. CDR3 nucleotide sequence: TGTGCCAGCAGCTGGACAGGAGGGGAAGCTTTCTTT.

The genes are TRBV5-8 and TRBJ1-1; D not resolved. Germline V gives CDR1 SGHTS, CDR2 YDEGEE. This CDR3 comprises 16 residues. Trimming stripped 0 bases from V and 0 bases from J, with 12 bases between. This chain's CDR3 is CASSLDTGIMNTEAFF. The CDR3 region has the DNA TGTGCCAGCAGCTTGGATACGGGGATTATGAACACTGAAGCTTTCTTT.

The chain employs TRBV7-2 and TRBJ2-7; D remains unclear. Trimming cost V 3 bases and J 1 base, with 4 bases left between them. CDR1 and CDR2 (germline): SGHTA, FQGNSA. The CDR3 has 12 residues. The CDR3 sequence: CASSFGSYEQYF. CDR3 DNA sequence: TGTGCCAGCAGCTTCGGGTCCTACGAGCAGTACTTC.

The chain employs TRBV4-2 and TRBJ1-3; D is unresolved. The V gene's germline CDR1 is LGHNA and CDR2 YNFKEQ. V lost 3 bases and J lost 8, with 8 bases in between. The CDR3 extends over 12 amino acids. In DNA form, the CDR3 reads TGTGCCAGCAGCCAGGACGATGACACCATATATTTT. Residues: CASSQDDDTIYF.

In DNA, the CDR3 is TGTGCCAGCAGCCAACTACCTGGGAATGAGCAGTTCTTC. Translating it yields CASSQLPGNEQFF. The chain recombines TRBV14 with TRBJ2-1; D is ambiguous. The germline V gene encodes CDR1 SGHDN and CDR2 FVKESK. The CDR3 length is 13 residues. Trimming removed 2 bases at V and 7 bases at J, with 9 bases between.

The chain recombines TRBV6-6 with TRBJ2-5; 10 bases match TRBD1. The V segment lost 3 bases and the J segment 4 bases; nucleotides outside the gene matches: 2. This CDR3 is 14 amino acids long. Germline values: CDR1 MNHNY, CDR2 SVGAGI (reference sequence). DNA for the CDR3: TGTGCCAGCAGTTATGGGACAGGGGCAGAGACCCAGTACTTC. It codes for CASSYGTGAETQYF.

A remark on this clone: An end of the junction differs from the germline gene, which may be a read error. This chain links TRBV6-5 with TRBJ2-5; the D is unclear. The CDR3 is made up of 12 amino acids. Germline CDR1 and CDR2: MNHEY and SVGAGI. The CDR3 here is CASSYSRETQYF. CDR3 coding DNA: TGTGCCAGCAGCTACTCCAGGGAGACCCAGTACTTC.

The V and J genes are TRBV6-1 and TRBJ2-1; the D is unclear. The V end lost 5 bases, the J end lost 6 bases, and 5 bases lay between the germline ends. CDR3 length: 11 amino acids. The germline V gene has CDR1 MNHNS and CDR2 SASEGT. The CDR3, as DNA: TGTGCCAGCAGTTGGGGCAATGAGCAGTTCTTC. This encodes CASSWGNEQFF.

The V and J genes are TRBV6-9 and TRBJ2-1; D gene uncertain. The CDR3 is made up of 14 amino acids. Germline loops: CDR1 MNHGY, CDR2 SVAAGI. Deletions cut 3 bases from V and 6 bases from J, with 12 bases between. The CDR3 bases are TGTGCCAGCAGTTACTCGAGACACAGCAATGAGCAGTTCTTC. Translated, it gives CASSYSRHSNEQFF.

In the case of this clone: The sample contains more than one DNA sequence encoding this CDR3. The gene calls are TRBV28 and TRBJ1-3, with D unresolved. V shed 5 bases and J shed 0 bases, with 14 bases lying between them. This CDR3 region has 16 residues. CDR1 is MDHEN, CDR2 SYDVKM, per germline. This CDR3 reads CASSPVGRISGNTIYF. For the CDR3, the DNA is TGTGCCAGCAGTCCTGTGGGCAGGATCTCTGGAAACACCATATATTTT.

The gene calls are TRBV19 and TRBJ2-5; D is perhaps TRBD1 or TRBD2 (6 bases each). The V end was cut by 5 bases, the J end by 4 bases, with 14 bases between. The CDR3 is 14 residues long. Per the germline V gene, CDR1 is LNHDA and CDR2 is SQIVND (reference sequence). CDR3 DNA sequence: TGTGCCAGTAGTGATGCGCCGGGGGCAGAGACCCAGTACTTC. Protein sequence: CASSDAPGAETQYF. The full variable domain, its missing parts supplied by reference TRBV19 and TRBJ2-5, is DGGITQSPKYLFRKEGQNVTLSCEQNLNHDAMYWYRQDPGQGLRLIYYSQIVNDFQKGDIAEGYSVSREKKESFPLTVTSAQKNPTAFYLCASSDAPGAETQYFGPGTRLLVL.

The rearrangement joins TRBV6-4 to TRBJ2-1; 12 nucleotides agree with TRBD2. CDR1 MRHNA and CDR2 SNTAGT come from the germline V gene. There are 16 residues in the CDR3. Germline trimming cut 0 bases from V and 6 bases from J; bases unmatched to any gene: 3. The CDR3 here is CASSDSSSGGANEQFF. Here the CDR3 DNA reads TGTGCCAGCAGTGACTCTTCTAGCGGGGGGGCCAATGAGCAGTTCTTC.

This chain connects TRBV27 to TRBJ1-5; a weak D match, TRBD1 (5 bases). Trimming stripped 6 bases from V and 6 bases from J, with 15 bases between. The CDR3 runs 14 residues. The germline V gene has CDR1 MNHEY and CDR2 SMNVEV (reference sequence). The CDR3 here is CASRKSGRGQPQHF. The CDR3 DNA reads TGTGCCAGCAGAAAATCAGGGAGGGGTCAGCCCCAGCATTTT.